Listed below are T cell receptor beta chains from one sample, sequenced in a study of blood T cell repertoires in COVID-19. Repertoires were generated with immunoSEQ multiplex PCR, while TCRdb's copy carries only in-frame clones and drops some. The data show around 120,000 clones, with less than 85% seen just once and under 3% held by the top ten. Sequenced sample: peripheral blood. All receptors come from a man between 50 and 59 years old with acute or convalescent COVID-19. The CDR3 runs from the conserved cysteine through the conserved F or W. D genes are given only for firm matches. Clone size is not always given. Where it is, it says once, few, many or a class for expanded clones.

CATSARGHF	TGTGCCACCAGTGCCAGGGGGCACTTC	-	TRBD1	TRBV24-1	TRBJ2-7
CASSNTGSYNSPLHF	TGTGCCAGTAGCAATACCGGGAGCTATAATTCACCCCTCCACTTT	-	-	TRBV19	TRBJ1-6
CASSAWTGTYEQYF	TGTGCCAGCAGCGCCTGGACAGGGACCTACGAGCAGTACTTC	-	TRBD1	TRBV2	TRBJ2-7
CASSPTGVNTEAFF	TGTGCCAGCAGCCCGACAGGGGTGAACACTGAAGCTTTCTTT	-	TRBD1	TRBV4-2	TRBJ1-1
CASRPLAGATNEQFF	TGTGCCAGCAGACCCCTAGCGGGAGCTACAAATGAGCAGTTCTTC	-	TRBD2	TRBV6-5	TRBJ2-1
CASSLGGLSGNTIYF	TGTGCCAGCAGCTTAGGGGGGCTCTCTGGAAACACCATATATTTT	few	-	TRBV11-2	TRBJ1-3
CASSHAGGDTQYF	TGTGCCAGCAGCCACGCGGGGGGGGATACGCAGTATTTT	-	TRBD2	TRBV4-2	TRBJ2-3
CASSVVTEDTQYF	TGTGCCAGCAGCGTAGTGACAGAAGATACGCAGTATTTT	once	-	TRBV9	TRBJ2-3
CASSLVIWGELAGELFF	TGTGCCAGCAGCTTAGTGATTTGGGGGGAACTGGCCGGGGAGCTGTTTTTT	few	-	TRBV11-2	TRBJ2-2
CASSYVYSTDTQYF	TGTGCCAGCAGTTACGTGTATAGCACAGATACGCAGTATTTT	-	-	TRBV6-5	TRBJ2-3
CASSTEQGPNSPLHF	TGTGCCAGCAGTACTGAACAGGGTCCGAATTCACCCCTCCACTTT	-	-	TRBV6-4	TRBJ1-6
CASSLEHVGDRRDTQYF	TGTGCCAGCAGCTTAGAACACGTCGGGGACAGGAGAGATACGCAGTATTTT	-	TRBD1	TRBV7-9	TRBJ2-3
CASSSGQGKNQPQHF	TGTGCCAGCAGCTCCGGACAGGGCAAAAATCAGCCCCAGCATTTT	-	TRBD1	TRBV28	TRBJ1-5
CASSVAVSYNEQFF	TGTGCCAGCAGCGTAGCTGTCTCCTACAATGAGCAGTTCTTC	-	-	TRBV9	TRBJ2-1
CASSVGLAHNEQFF	TGCGCCAGCAGCGTGGGACTAGCGCATAATGAGCAGTTCTTC	-	TRBD2	TRBV5-1	TRBJ2-1
CASSERSGSNNYGYTF	TGTGCCAGCAGTGAACGGTCGGGGAGTAATAACTATGGCTACACCTTC	-	-	TRBV2	TRBJ1-2
CASSLKTGESYEQYF	TGTGCTAGCAGCCTAAAGACAGGGGAATCCTACGAGCAGTACTTC	-	TRBD1	TRBV7-7	TRBJ2-7
CASSITAGPYEQYF	TGTGCCAGTAGTATTACGGCAGGCCCCTACGAGCAGTACTTC	once	-	TRBV19	TRBJ2-7
CSVGTWPEAFF	TGCAGCGTCGGGACTTGGCCGGAAGCTTTCTTT	-	-	TRBV29-1	TRBJ1-1
CASSPPGQGAGGYTF	TGTGCCAGCAGCCCTCCGGGACAGGGGGCGGGTGGCTACACCTTC	-	TRBD1	TRBV11-2	TRBJ1-2
CASFGEGRTEAFF	TGCGCGAGCTTCGGGGAGGGTCGGACTGAAGCTTTCTTT	-	-	TRBV5-1	TRBJ1-1
CASSMSRDRVPSGGAHLYEQYF	TGTGCCAGCAGCATGTCCCGGGACAGGGTTCCTAGCGGGGGGGCCCATTTATACGAGCAGTACTTC	-	TRBD2	TRBV7-9	TRBJ2-7
CAISESETYSGLAKNIQYF	TGTGCCATCAGTGAGTCCGAGACGTACTCGGGGTTAGCCAAAAACATTCAGTACTTC	-	-	TRBV10-3	TRBJ2-4
CAWSTTKTEAFF	TGTGCCTGGAGTACCACAAAAACTGAAGCTTTCTTT	-	-	TRBV30	TRBJ1-1
CASSFKGSGSPLHF	TGTGCCAGCAGCTTCAAAGGCAGCGGGTCACCCCTCCACTTT	-	-	TRBV7-3	TRBJ1-6
CASSIQGRDGETQYF	TGTGCCAGTAGTATACAGGGGAGGGATGGAGAGACCCAGTACTTC	few	-	TRBV19	TRBJ2-5
CASSPTGDRTEAFF	TGTGCCAGCAGCCCAACAGGGGATCGAACTGAAGCTTTCTTT	-	TRBD1	TRBV7-9	TRBJ1-1
CASSLGEGTEAFF	TGTGCCAGCAGCTTGGGGGAGGGGACTGAAGCTTTCTTT	-	-	TRBV5-6	TRBJ1-1
CASSLYVIGGNTGELFF	TGTGCCAGCAGCTTATATGTGATAGGAGGTAACACCGGGGAGCTGTTTTTT	-	-	TRBV7-2	TRBJ2-2
CASSQAGGGRDTQYF	TGTGCCAGCAGCCAAGCCGGGGGCGGGAGAGATACGCAGTATTTT	-	-	TRBV14	TRBJ2-3
CASSLTLGSRGDSYEQYF	TGTGCCAGCAGCTTAACCTTGGGGTCGCGGGGGGACTCCTACGAGCAGTACTTC	-	TRBD2	TRBV11-2	TRBJ2-7
CASSLGDRERNEQFF	TGCGCCAGCAGCTTAGGAGACAGGGAAAGGAATGAGCAGTTCTTC	-	TRBD1	TRBV5-1	TRBJ2-1
CASTSSGGAANEQFF	TGTGCCAGCACCTCAAGCGGGGGGGCGGCCAATGAGCAGTTCTTC	-	TRBD2	TRBV27	TRBJ2-1
CASSLIRETQYF	TGTGCCAGCAGCTTAATCCGGGAGACCCAGTACTTC	-	-	TRBV2	TRBJ2-5
CASSLQGGEQYF	TGTGCCAGCAGCTTGCAGGGCGGCGAGCAGTACTTC	-	-	TRBV5-4	TRBJ2-7
CASSVVTGGTEAFF	TGTGCCAGCAGCGTAGTAACAGGGGGCACTGAAGCTTTCTTT	-	TRBD1	TRBV9	TRBJ1-1